Following are 16 T cell receptor beta chains from one sample sequenced in a study of T cell repertoires in cytomegalovirus infection. For these receptors, no antigen is known. TCRdb ran MiXCR on the reads and lists one entry per CDR3 protein. The data hold about 140,000 distinct CDR3 sequences, with over 25% observed a single time. The sequencing here drew on CD8+ T cells from cultured PBMCs, taken from culture after CMV antigen stimulation. These receptors were taken from a human donor in good health (CMV status not recorded). Some clones in this sample may be carry-over from other donors' samples.

This chain uses TRBV12-5 with TRBJ2-5, with TRBD1 matching over 7 bases. This CDR3 region has 13 residues. The V segment lost 4 bases and the J segment 3 bases; nucleotides outside the gene matches: 2. The V gene's germline CDR1 is LGHNT and CDR2 FRNRAP. This CDR3 reads CASGWTGEETQYF. The CDR3 DNA reads TGTGCTAGTGGTTGGACAGGTGAAGAGACCCAGTACTTC.

This clonotype was seen more than once but under ten times. This chain's CDR3 is CSARDRETYEQYF. In nucleotides, the CDR3 is TGCAGTGCTAGAGACAGGGAAACCTACGAGCAGTACTTC. The chain uses TRBV20-1 and TRBJ2-7; D may be TRBD1 (5 bases). The V and J ends lost 0 bases and 2 bases respectively, with 8 bases between them. Germline-derived CDR1 and CDR2 are DFQATT and SNEGSKA (reference sequence). The CDR3 covers 13 residues.

This clonotype was found many times. The chain joins TRBV2 to TRBJ2-5; D is unclear. Germline V gene sequence: CDR1 SNHLY, CDR2 FYNNEI. The ends were cut back, 1 base at V and 0 bases at J, with 6 bases in the middle. The CDR3 runs to 14 residues. The CDR3 sequence: CASSEERYQETQYF. CDR3 DNA: TGTGCCAGCAGTGAAGAGCGATACCAAGAGACCCAGTACTTC.

This chain uses TRBV7-9 with TRBJ2-1; D is uncertain. Germline V gene lookup returns CDR1 SEHNR and CDR2 FQNEAQ (reference sequence). The CDR3 is 15 residues long. V was shortened by 3 bases and J by 2 bases, with 11 bases between the two germline ends. The CDR3 DNA is TGTGCCAGCAGCTTCAGCGATAGTGCCTACAATGAGCAGTTCTTC. It yields the protein CASSFSDSAYNEQFF.

Relative to its sample, this clonotype is medium-sized. The genes are TRBV7-9 and TRBJ2-5; TRBD2 agrees at 14 bases. The CDR3 consists of 16 residues. Germline CDR1 reads SEHNR; CDR2 reads FQNEAQ (reference sequence). Unmatched junction bases numbered 2, after V lost 0 bases and J lost 5 bases. CDR3 nucleotide sequence: TGTGCCAGCAGCTTAGCGGGACTAGCGGGGGCTGAGACCCAGTACTTC. It yields the protein CASSLAGLAGAETQYF.

On this clonotype itself: This likely comes from a read error, as the CDR3 has no conserved phenylalanine or tryptophan at its end. It is unclear where the CDR3 begins or ends on the DNA, so no DNA is shown, and the CDR3 is as TCRdb lists it. The chain employs TRBV4-1 and TRBJ1-2. The CDR3 has 14 amino acids, counting both end residues. CDR1 and CDR2 from the germline V gene are MGHRA and YSYEKL. Here the CDR3 reads CASSQDRAADGYTL.

Turning to this clonotype: Since a much larger clone is just one base distant, this may be a read error. V usage is TRBV7-4 and J usage is TRBJ2-7; weak D call: TRBD2 (5 bases). V dropped 1 base and J dropped 6 bases, with 7 bases sitting between them. CDR1 and CDR2 (germline): SGHVT, SQSDAQ. The CDR3 runs 12 residues. DNA of the CDR3: TGTGCCAGCAGCTTAGAAAGCGGCGAGCAGTACTTC. This translates into CASSLESGEQYF.

The V and J genes are TRBV19 and TRBJ2-3; D not resolved. CDR3 length: 14 residues. V lost 0 bases to trimming and J lost 1 base, with 5 bases between them. The germline CDR1 and CDR2 sequences are LNHDA and SQIVND (reference sequence). CDR3 sequence reads: CASSIDQRTDTQYF. CDR3 bases: TGTGCCAGTAGTATAGATCAACGCACAGATACGCAGTATTTT.

This clonotype was seen a handful of times. The gene calls are TRBV7-9 and TRBJ1-2; 7 bases fit TRBD1. J was trimmed by 12 bases and V by 4 bases; bases with no gene match: 14. CDR1 is SEHNR and CDR2 is FQNEAQ in the germline V gene (reference sequence). This CDR3 has 14 residues. CDR3 protein: CASSSKISQGEDTF. The CDR3 DNA is TGTGCCAGCAGCTCAAAAATTTCTCAGGGGGAAGACACCTTC.

This clonotype has only a few counts. This chain uses TRBV7-9 with TRBJ2-7; 9 bases map to TRBD1. Trimming removed 1 base from V and 2 bases from J; junction bases left unmatched: 3. The CDR3 extends over 15 amino acids. The germline V gene has CDR1 SEHNR and CDR2 FQNEAQ (reference sequence). The CDR3 here is CASSLGTGVAYEQYF. CDR3 in DNA: TGTGCCAGCAGCTTAGGGACAGGGGTCGCCTACGAGCAGTACTTC.

This clonotype came up a few times. The genes are TRBV27 and TRBJ1-5, with TRBD1 matching 7 bases. The CDR3 is 15 amino acids. CDR1 is MNHEY, CDR2 SMNVEV, per germline (reference sequence). V was clipped by 7 bases and J by 2 bases; unmatched bases: 8. The CDR3 is CASTLTGLGNQPQHF. The CDR3, as DNA: TGTGCCAGCACCTTGACAGGGTTGGGCAATCAGCCCCAGCATTTT.

This clonotype was seen a few times. This sequence joins TRBV15 and TRBJ2-1; 12 bases match TRBD2. CDR1 is LNHNV, CDR2 YYDKDF, per germline (reference sequence). With V trimmed by 4 bases and J by 10 bases, 11 bases remained unmatched. CDR3 length: 16 residues. The CDR3: CATSNQDWTSGDEQFF. The DNA for the CDR3 is TGTGCCACCAGCAACCAAGACTGGACTAGCGGGGACGAGCAGTTCTTC.

This clonotype has only a few counts. The chain links TRBV12-3 or TRBV12-4 to TRBJ1-5; D gene ambiguous. The CDR3 is 12 residues long. Trimming cost V 4 bases and J 6 bases, with 7 bases left between them. CDR3 region: CASSSAGQPQHF. In DNA, the CDR3 is TGTGCCAGCAGTTCGGCGGGTCAGCCCCAGCATTTT.

In its sample, this clonotype was seen a few times. The chain couples TRBV19 to TRBJ1-5; 8 nucleotides agree with TRBD1. Losses at the gene ends were 1 base for V and 4 bases for J; bases not matched to a gene: 3. This CDR3 is 15 amino acids long. Germline CDR1 reads LNHDA; CDR2 reads SQIVND (reference sequence). For the CDR3, the DNA is TGTGCCAGTAGTATAGGACAGGGGTGGAATCAGCCCCAGCATTTT. Encoded protein: CASSIGQGWNQPQHF.

This clonotype was counted only a few times. The V gene is TRBV28, the J gene TRBJ1-5, with D uncertain. Germline CDR1 and CDR2: MDHEN and SYDVKM. The germline V and J ends were trimmed by 3 bases and 0 bases, with 12 bases remaining between them. CDR3 size: 16 residues. CDR3 sequence: CASSFGLWNSNQPQHF. The CDR3, as DNA: TGTGCCAGCAGTTTTGGCCTTTGGAATAGCAATCAGCCCCAGCATTTT.

The chain is built from TRBV29-1 and TRBJ2-3; 14 bases match TRBD2. V lost 6 bases and J lost 3; bases outside the gene matches: 11. CDR1 and CDR2 from the germline V gene are SQVTM and ANQGSEA. The CDR3 is 17 amino acids. For the CDR3, the DNA is TGCAGCGTCAGGGGGTTGACTAGCGGGGGGGCGACAGATACGCAGTATTTT. Encoded protein: CSVRGLTSGGATDTQYF.